This T cell receptor (beta chain) was retrieved from a study of PD-L1 blockade in urothelial cancer. Metastatic or locally advanced urothelial carcinoma was present in the patients. Repertoires were generated with immunoSEQ multiplex PCR, while TCRdb's copy carries only in-frame clones and drops some. The table lists 50,000 to 55,000 clones, roughly 77% of them singletons. This CDR3 comprises 15 residues. CDR1 and CDR2 (germline): LGHNT, FRNRAP. Trimming stripped 3 bases from V and 0 bases from J, with 9 bases between. This clonotype originated in a man between 65 and 85 years old with urothelial cancer. The specimen comprised PBMCs, sampled around atezolizumab (anti-PD-L1) treatment. The chain is built from TRBV12-5 and TRBJ1-5; possibly TRBD1 for D (6 bases). The CDR3 loop is CASGFWTASNQPQHF. The CDR3 DNA is TGTGCTAGTGGTTTCTGGACAGCTAGCAATCAGCCCCAGCATTTT.